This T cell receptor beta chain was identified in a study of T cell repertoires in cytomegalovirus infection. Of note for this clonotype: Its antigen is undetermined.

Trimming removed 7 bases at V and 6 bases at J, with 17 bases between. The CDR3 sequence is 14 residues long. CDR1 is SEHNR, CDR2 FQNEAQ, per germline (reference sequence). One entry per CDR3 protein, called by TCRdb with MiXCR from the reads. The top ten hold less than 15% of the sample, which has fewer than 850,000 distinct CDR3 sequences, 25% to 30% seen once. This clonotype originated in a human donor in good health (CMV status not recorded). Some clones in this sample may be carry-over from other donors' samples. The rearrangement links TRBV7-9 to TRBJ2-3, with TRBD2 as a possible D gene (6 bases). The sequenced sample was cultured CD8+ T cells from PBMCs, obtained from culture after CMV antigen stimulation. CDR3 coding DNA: TGTGCCAGCATCATTAGAGGGGCGGGGGATACGCAGTATTTT. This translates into CASIIRGAGDTQYF.